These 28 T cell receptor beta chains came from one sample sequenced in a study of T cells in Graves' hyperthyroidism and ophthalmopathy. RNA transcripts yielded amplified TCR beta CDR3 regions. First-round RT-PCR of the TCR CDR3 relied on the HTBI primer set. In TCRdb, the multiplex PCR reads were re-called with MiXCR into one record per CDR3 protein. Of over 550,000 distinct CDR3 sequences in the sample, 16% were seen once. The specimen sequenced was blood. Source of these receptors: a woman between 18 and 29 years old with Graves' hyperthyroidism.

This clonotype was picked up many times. This chain's CDR3 is CASSPTAGGEKLFF. In DNA, the CDR3 is TGTGCCAGCAGCCCCACTGCCGGCGGTGAAAAACTGTTTTTT. The rearrangement joins TRBV7-2 to TRBJ1-4; D unresolved. Germline V gene sequence: CDR1 SGHTA, CDR2 FQGNSA. The CDR3 contains 14 residues. V was trimmed by 5 bases and J by 7 bases, leaving 14 bases between them.

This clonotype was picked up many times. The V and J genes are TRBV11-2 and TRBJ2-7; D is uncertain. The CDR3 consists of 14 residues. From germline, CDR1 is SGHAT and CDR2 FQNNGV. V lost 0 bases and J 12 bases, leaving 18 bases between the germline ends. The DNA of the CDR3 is TGTGCCAGCAGCTTAGATGACGGCCTCTCGAGTTTGTACTTC. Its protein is CASSLDDGLSSLYF.

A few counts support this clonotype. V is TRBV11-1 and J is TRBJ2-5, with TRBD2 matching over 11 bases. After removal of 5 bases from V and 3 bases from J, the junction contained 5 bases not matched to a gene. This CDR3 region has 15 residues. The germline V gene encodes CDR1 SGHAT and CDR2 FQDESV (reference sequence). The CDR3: CASSRELAGEETQYF. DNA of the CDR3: TGTGCCAGCAGCAGAGAACTAGCGGGAGAAGAGACCCAGTACTTC.

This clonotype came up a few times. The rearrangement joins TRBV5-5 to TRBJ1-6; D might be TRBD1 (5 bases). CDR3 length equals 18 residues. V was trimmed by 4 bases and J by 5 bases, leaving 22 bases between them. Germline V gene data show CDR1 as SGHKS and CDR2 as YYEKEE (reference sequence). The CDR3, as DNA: TGTGCCAGCAGCCCCTCTTTGGTGGGCGCAGGGAATAATTCACCCCTCCACTTT. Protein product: CASSPSLVGAGNNSPLHF.

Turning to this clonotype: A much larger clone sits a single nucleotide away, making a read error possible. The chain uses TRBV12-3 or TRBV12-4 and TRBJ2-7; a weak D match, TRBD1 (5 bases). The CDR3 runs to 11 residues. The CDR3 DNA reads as TGTGCCTGCAGTCAGGGTTTCGAGCAGTACTTC. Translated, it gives CACSQGFEQYF.

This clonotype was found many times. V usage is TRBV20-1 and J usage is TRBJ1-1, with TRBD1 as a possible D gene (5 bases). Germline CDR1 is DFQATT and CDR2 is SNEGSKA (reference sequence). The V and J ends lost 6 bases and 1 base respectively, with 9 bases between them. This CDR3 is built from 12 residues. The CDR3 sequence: CSADRTNTEAFF. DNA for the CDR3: TGCAGTGCCGACAGAACGAACACTGAAGCTTTCTTT.

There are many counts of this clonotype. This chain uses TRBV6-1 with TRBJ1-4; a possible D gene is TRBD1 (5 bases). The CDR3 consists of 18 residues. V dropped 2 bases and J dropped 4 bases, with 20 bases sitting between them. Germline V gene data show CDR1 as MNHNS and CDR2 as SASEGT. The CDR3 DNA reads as TGTGCCAGCAGTGAATCTGGGCAGGGTAGCGTCCGTAATGAAAAACTGTTTTTT. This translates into CASSESGQGSVRNEKLFF.

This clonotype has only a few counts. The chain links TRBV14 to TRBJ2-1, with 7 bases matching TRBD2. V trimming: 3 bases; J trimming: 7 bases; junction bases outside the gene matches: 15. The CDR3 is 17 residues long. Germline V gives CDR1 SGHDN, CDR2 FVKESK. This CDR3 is CASSQGSSGGSRNEQFF. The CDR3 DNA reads TGTGCCAGCAGCCAGGGATCCTCTGGCGGGAGTAGGAATGAGCAGTTCTTC.

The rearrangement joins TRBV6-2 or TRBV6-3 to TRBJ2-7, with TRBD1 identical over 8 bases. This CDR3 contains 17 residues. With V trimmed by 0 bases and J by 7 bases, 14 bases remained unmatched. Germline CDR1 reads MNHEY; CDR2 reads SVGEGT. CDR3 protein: CASSYSKGTGSLWEQYF. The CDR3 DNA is TGTGCCAGCAGTTACTCGAAAGGGACAGGTTCTTTGTGGGAGCAGTACTTC.

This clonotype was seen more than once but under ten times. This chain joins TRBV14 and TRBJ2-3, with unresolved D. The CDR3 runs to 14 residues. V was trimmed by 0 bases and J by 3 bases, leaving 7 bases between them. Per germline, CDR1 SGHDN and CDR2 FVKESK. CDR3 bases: TGTGCCAGCAGCCAAGATCCCCAAACAGATACGCAGTATTTT. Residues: CASSQDPQTDTQYF.

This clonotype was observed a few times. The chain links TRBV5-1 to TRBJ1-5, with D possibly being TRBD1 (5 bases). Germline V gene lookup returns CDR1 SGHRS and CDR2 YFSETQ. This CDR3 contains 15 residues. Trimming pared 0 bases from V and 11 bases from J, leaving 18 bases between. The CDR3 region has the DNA TGCGCCAGCAGCTTGGGTGGAGGGGCCGACACGTCCCAGCATTTT. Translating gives CASSLGGGADTSQHF.

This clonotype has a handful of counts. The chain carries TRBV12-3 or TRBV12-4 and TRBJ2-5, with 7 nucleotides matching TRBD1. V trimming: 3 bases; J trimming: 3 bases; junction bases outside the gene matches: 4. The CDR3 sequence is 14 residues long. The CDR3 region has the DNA TGTGCCAGCAGTTTCGGCCAGGGGGAAGAGACCCAGTACTTC. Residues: CASSFGQGEETQYF.

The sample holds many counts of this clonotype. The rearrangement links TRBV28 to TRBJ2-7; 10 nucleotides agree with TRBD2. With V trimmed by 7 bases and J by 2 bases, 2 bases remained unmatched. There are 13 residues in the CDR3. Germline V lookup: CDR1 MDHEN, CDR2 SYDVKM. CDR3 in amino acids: CASMLAGAYEQYF. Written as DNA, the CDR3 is TGTGCCAGCATGCTAGCGGGAGCCTACGAGCAGTACTTC.

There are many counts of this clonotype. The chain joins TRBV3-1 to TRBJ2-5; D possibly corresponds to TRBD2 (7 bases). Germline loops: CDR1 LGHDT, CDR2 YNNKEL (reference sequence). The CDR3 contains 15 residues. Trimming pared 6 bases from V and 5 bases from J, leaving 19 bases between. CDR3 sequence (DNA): TGTGCCAGCAGGGGATGGGGGGGCTCAACGGAGACCCAGTACTTC. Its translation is CASRGWGGSTETQYF.

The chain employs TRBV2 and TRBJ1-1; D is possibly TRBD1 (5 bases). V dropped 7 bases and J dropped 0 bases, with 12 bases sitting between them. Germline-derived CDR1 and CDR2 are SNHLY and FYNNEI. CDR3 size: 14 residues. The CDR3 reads CASMRRQLNTEAFF. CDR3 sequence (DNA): TGTGCCAGCATGAGGCGACAGCTGAACACTGAAGCTTTCTTT.

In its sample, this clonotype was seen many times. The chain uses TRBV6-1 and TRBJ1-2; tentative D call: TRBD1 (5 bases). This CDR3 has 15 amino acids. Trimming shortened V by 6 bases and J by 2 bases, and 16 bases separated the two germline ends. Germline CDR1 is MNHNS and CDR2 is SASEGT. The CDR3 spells CASSPGGKGNYGYTF. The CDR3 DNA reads TGTGCCAGCAGCCCCGGGGGTAAGGGGAACTATGGCTACACCTTC.

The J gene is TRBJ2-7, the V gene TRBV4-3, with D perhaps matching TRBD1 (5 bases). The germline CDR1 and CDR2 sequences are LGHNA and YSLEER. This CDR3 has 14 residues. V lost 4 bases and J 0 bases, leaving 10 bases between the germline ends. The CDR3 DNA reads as TGCGCCAGCAGCCTGGGGCAGTACTCCTACGAGCAGTACTTC. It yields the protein CASSLGQYSYEQYF.

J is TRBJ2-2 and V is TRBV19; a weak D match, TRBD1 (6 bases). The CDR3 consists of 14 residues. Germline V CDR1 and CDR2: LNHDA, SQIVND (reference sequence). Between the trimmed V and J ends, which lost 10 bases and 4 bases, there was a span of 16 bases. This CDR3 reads CATLDSSSTGELFF. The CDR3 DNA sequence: TGTGCCACTCTGGACAGCTCGAGCACCGGGGAGCTGTTTTTT.

The CDR3 spells CASSQPGYEQFF. CDR3 nucleotides: TGCGCCAGCAGCCAGCCCGGCTATGAGCAGTTCTTC. The V gene is TRBV5-1, the J gene TRBJ2-1, with D unresolved. V lost 4 bases, J lost 8 bases, and 10 bases lay in between. This CDR3 has 12 amino acids. Germline-derived CDR1 and CDR2 are SGHRS and YFSETQ.

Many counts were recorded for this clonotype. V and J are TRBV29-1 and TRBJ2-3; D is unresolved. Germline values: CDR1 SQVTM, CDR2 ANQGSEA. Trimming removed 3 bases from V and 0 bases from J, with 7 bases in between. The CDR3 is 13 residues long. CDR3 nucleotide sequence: TGCAGCGTTGACCCCGGGAGCACAGATACGCAGTATTTT. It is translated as CSVDPGSTDTQYF.

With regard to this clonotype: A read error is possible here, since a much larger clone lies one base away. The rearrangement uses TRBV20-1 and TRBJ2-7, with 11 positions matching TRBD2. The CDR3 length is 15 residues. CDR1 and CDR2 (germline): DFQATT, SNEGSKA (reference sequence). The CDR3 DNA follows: TGCAGTGCTACGGGGCTAGCGGGGGGAGCCTACGAGCCGTACTTC. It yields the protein CSATGLAGGAYEPYF.

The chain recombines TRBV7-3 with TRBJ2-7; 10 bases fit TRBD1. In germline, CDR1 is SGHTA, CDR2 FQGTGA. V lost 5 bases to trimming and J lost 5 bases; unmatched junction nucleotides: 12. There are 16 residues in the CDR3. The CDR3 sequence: CASSKLPGQGTHEQYF. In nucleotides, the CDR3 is TGTGCCAGCAGCAAACTCCCGGGACAGGGGACCCACGAGCAGTACTTC. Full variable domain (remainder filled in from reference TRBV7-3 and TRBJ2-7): GAGVSQTPSNKVTEKGKYVELRCDPISGHTALYWYRQSLGQGPEFLIYFQGTGAADDSGLPNDRFFAVRPEGSVSTLKIQRTERGDSAVYLCASSKLPGQGTHEQYFGPGTRLTVT.

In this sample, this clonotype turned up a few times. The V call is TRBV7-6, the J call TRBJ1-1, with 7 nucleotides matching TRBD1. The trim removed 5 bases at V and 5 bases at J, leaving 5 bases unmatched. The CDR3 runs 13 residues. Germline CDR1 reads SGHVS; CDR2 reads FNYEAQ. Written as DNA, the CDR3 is TGTGCCAGCAGCGGCAGGGGGGGTACTGAAGCTTTCTTT. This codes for CASSGRGGTEAFF.

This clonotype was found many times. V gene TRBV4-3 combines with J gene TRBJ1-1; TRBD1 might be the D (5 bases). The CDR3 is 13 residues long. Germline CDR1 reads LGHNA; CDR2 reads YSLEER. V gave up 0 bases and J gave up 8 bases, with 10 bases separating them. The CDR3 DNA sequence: TGCGCCAGCAGCCAAGATAACCGGGGGGAAGCTTTCTTT. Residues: CASSQDNRGEAFF.

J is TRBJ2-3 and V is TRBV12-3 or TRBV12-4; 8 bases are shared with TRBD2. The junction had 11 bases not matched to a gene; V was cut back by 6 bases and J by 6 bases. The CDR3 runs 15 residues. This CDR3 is CASSPRGGRGDTQYF. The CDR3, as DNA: TGTGCCAGCAGCCCACGGGGGGGCCGGGGGGATACGCAGTATTTT.

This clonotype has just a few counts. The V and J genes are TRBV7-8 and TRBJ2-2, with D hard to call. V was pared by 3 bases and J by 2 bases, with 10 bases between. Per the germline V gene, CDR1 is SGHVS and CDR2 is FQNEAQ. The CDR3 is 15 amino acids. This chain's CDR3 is CASSFRTPNTGELFF. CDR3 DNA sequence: TGTGCCAGCAGCTTCAGGACGCCAAACACCGGGGAGCTGTTTTTT.

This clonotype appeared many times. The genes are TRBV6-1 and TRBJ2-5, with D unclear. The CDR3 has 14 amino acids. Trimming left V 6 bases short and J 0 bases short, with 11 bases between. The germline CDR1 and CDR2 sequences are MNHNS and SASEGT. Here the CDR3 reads CASSRTTNQETQYF. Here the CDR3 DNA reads TGTGCCAGCAGCCGAACTACGAACCAAGAGACCCAGTACTTC.

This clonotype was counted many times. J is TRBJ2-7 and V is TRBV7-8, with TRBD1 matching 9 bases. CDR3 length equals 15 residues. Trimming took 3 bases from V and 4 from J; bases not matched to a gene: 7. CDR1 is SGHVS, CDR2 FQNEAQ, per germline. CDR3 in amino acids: CASSFPTGGGYEQYF. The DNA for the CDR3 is TGTGCCAGCAGCTTTCCCACAGGGGGCGGGTACGAGCAGTACTTC.